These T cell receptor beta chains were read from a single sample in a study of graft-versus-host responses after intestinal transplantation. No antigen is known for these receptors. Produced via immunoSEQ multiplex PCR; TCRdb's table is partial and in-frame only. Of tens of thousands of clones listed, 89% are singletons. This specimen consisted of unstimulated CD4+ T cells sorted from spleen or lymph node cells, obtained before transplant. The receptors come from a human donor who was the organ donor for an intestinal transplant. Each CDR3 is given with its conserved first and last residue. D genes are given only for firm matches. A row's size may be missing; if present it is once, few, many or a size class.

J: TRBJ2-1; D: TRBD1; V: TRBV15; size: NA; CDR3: CATSRRGQGPYNEQFF; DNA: TGTGCCACCAGCAGACGGGGACAGGGGCCCTACAATGAGCAGTTCTTC
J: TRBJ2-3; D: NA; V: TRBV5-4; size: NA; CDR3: CASSPRPLEADTQYF; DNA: TGTGCCAGCAGCCCTCGGCCGCTAGAGGCAGATACGCAGTATTTT
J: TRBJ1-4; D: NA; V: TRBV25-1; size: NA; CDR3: CASSHMGQGSVEKLFF; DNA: TGTGCCAGCAGCCACATGGGGCAGGGGTCGGTTGAAAAACTGTTTTTT
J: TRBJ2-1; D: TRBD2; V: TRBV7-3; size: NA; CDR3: CASSDSRLATIKGEQFF; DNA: TGTGCCAGCAGCGATAGCCGACTAGCCACCATAAAGGGTGAGCAGTTCTTC
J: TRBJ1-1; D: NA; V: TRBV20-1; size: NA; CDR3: CSASETREAFF; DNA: TGCAGTGCTAGTGAAACACGCGAAGCTTTCTTT
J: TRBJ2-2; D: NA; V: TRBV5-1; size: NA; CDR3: CASSLGRANPTGELFF; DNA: TGCGCCAGCAGCTTGGGGCGGGCCAATCCCACCGGGGAGCTGTTTTTT
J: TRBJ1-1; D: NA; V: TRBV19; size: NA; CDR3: CASSFSTANTEAFF; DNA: TGTGCCAGTAGTTTCTCGACAGCGAACACTGAAGCTTTCTTT
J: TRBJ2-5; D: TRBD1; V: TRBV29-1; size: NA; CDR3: CSVSDRGSETQYF; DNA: TGCAGCGTGTCTGACAGGGGTTCAGAGACCCAGTACTTC
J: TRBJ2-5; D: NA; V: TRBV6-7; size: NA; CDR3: CASTRETQYF; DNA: TGTGCCAGCACCAGAGAGACCCAGTACTTC
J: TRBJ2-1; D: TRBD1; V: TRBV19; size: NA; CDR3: CASSIRGPGQGANEQFF; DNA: TGTGCCAGTAGTATTAGGGGACCGGGACAGGGGGCCAATGAGCAGTTCTTC
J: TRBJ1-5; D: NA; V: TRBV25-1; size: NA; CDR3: CASSAGASNQPQHF; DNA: TGTGCCAGCAGTGCAGGGGCAAGCAATCAGCCCCAGCATTTT
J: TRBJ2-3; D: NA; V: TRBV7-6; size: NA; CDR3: CASSLVIATRGDTQYF; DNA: TGTGCCAGCAGCTTAGTTATAGCAACGAGAGGGGATACGCAGTATTTT
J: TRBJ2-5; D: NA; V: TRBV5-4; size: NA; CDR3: CASSSPGGETQYF; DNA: TGTGCCAGCAGCTCCCCAGGGGGGGAGACCCAGTACTTC
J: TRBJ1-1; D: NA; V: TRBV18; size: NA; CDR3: CASSQQNTEAFF; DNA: TGTGCCAGCTCACAACAGAACACTGAAGCTTTCTTT
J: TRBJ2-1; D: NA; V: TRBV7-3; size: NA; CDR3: CASSGAAGSGNEQFF; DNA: TGTGCCAGCAGCGGGGCCGCGGGAAGCGGTAATGAGCAGTTCTTC
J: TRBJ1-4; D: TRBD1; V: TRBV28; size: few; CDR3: CASSSFIRDRVNEKLFF; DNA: TGTGCCAGCAGTAGTTTCATTAGGGACAGGGTCAATGAAAAACTGTTTTTT
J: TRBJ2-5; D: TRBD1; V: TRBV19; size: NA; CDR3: CASSKTGNGETQYF; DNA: TGTGCCAGTAGTAAGACAGGGAACGGGGAGACCCAGTACTTC
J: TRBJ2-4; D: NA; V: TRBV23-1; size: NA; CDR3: CASSLQGPHKNIQYF; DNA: TGCGCCAGCAGTTTACAGGGCCCCCACAAAAACATTCAGTACTTC
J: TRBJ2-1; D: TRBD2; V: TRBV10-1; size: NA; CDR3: CASSGLAGGAVFF; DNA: TGCGCCAGCAGTGGGCTAGCGGGAGGTGCGGTGTTCTTC
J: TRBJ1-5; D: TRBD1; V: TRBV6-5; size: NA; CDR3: CASSYSTGGNQPQHF; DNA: TGTGCCAGCAGTTACTCGACAGGGGGAAATCAGCCCCAGCATTTT
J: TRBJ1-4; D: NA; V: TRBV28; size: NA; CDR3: CASSDGGGLWEKLFF; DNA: TGTGCCAGCAGCGACGGGGGGGGGCTGTGGGAAAAACTGTTTTTT
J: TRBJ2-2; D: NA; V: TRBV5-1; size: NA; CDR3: CASSPSNTGELFF; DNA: TGCGCCAGCAGCCCTAGTAACACCGGGGAGCTGTTTTTT
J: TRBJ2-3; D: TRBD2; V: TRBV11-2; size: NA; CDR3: CASSPGLATSTDTQYF; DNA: TGTGCCAGCAGCCCGGGACTAGCGACTAGCACAGATACGCAGTATTTT
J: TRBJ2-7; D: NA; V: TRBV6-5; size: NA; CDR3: CASSSRTTYYEQYF; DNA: TGTGCCAGCAGTTCCCGCACGACATACTACGAGCAGTACTTC
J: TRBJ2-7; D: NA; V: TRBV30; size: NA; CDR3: CAWSVLTANYEQYF; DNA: TGTGCCTGGAGTGTTTTGACAGCCAACTACGAGCAGTACTTC
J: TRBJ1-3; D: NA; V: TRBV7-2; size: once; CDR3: CASSLARENTIYF; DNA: TGTGCCAGCAGCTTAGCCAGGGAAAACACCATATATTTT
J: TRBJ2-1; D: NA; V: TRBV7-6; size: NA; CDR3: CASSLEVPHAGGNEQFF; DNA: TGTGCCAGCAGCTTAGAAGTGCCTCACGCTGGGGGGAATGAGCAGTTCTTC
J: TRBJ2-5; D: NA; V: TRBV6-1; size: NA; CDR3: CARPLFIRETQYF; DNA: TGTGCCAGGCCCCTATTCATTCGAGAGACCCAGTACTTC
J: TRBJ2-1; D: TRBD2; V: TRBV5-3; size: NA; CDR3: CARKWGRALLYNEQFF; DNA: TGTGCCAGAAAATGGGGGAGGGCGCTTCTTTACAATGAGCAGTTCTTC
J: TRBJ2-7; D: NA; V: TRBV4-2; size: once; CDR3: CASSTGASVSYEQYF; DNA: TGTGCCAGCAGCACCGGGGCTAGCGTTTCCTACGAGCAGTACTTC
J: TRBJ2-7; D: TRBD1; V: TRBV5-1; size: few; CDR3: CASSSLTGRTYEQYF; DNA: TGCGCCAGCAGCTCCTTGACAGGGAGAACTTACGAGCAGTACTTC
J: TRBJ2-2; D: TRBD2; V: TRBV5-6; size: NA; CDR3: CASSSLTSGKTGELFF; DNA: TGTGCCAGCAGCTCACTGACTAGCGGGAAAACCGGGGAGCTGTTTTTT
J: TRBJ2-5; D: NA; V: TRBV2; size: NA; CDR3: CASSRTSETQYF; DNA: TGTGCCAGCAGCAGGACATCAGAGACCCAGTACTTC
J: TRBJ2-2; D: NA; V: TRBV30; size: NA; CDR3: CAWSVRELNTGELFF; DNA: TGTGCCTGGAGTGTACGTGAGTTAAACACCGGGGAGCTGTTTTTT
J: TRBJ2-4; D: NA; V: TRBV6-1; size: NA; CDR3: CASSGGTLAKNIQYF; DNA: TGTGCCAGCAGTGGCGGGACTCTAGCCAAAAACATTCAGTACTTC
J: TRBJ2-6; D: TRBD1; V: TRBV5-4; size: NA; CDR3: CASSQGQPGANVLTF; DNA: TGTGCCAGCAGCCAGGGACAGCCTGGGGCCAACGTCCTGACTTTC
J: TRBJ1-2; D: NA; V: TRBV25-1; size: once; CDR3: CASTRGNYGYTF; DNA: TGTGCGTCGACGCGGGGAAACTATGGCTACACCTTC
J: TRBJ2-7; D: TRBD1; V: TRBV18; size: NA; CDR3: CASSPQGQSYEQYF; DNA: TGTGCCAGCTCACCGCAGGGACAGAGCTACGAGCAGTACTTC
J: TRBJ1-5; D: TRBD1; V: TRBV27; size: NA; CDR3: CASGWGQGGSNQPQHF; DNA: TGTGCCAGCGGATGGGGGCAGGGGGGAAGCAATCAGCCCCAGCATTTT
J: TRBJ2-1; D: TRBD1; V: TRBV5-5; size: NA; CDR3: CASSRDREGSYNEQFF; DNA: TGTGCCAGCAGCCGGGACAGGGAGGGCTCCTACAATGAGCAGTTCTTC
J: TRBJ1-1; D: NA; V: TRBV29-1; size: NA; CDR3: CSGLTVNTEAFF; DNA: TGCAGCGGATTGACAGTGAACACTGAAGCTTTCTTT
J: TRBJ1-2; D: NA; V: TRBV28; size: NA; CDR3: CASSSGQYYGYTF; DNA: TGTGCCAGCAGTTCAGGACAGTACTATGGCTACACCTTC
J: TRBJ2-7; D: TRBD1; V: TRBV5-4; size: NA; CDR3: CASSLLGQANYEQYF; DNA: TGTGCCAGCAGCTTGCTTGGACAGGCCAACTACGAGCAGTACTTC
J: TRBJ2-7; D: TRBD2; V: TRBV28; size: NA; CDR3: CASSSWTSGSNEQYF; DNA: TGTGCCAGCAGTTCTTGGACTAGCGGGAGTAACGAGCAGTACTTC
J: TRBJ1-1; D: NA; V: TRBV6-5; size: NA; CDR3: CASSYGGQGAFF; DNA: TGTGCCAGCAGTTACGGGGGACAAGGAGCTTTCTTT
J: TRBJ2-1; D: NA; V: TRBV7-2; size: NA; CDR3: CASSLVGGAQEQFF; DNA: TGTGCCAGCAGCTTAGTTGGGGGCGCTCAGGAGCAGTTCTTC
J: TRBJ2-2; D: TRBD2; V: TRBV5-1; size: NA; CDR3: CASSSTSGVTGELFF; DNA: TGCGCCAGCAGCTCGACTAGCGGGGTCACCGGGGAGCTGTTTTTT
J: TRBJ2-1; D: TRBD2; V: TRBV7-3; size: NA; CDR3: CASSFTSVPNEQFF; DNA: TGTGCCAGCAGCTTTACTAGCGTGCCCAATGAGCAGTTCTTC
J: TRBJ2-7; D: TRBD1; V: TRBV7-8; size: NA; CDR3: CASSPGTGGYEQYF; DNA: TGTGCCAGCAGCCCGGGGACAGGGGGATACGAGCAGTACTTC
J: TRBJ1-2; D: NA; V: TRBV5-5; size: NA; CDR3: CASSRYTGYGYTF; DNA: TGTGCCAGCAGCCGGTACACGGGCTATGGCTACACCTTC
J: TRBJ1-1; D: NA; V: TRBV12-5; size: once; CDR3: CASVYDSNTEAFF; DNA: TGTGCTAGTGTCTATGACAGTAACACTGAAGCTTTCTTT
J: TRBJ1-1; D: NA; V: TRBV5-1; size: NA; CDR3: CASSLDAVNTEAFF; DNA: TGCGCCAGCAGCTTGGACGCGGTGAACACTGAAGCTTTCTTT
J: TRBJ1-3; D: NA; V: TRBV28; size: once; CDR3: CASSPQGQTGNTIYF; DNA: TGTGCCAGCAGTCCTCAGGGCCAAACTGGAAACACCATATATTTT
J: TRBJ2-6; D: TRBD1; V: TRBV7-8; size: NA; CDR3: CASSSVTGAGANVLTF; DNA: TGTGCCAGCAGCTCCGTAACAGGGGCTGGGGCCAACGTCCTGACTTTC
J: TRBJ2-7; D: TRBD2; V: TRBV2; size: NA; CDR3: CATPRAGGDEQYF; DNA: TGTGCCACCCCTCGAGCGGGAGGGGACGAGCAGTACTTC
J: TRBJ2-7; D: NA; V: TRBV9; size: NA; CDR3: CASSPLTGPDEQYF; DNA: TGTGCCAGCAGTCCCCTAACAGGGCCGGACGAGCAGTACTTC
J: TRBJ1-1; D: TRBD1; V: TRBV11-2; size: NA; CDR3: CASRTWTGAVTEAFF; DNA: TGTGCCAGCAGGACCTGGACAGGGGCCGTCACTGAAGCTTTCTTT